Described below is a single T cell receptor beta chain sequence and its context. What antigen it recognizes has not been identified. There are no base qualities to consult, and no much larger clone falls within one base. The immunoSEQ Assay was used to sequence TCR beta CDR3 regions from DNA. For the original study's pipeline: T cell density was computed as TCR beta template counts normalized to usable DNA estimated by amplifying housekeeping genes. The preseqR package was used to estimate richness by extrapolating to 400,000 templates for PBMC samples and to 120,000 templates for tissue samples. Clonality was taken to be one minus Pielou's evenness. Tissue-enriched TCRs were identified through differential abundance testing performed on productive amino-acid clonotypes, with a minimum total count of 5 and an alpha of 0.1. The Jaccard Index and the Morisita Overlap Index were used to measure repertoire overlap between compartments. GLIPH clustered TCR beta CDR3s with public tetramer-defined viral CDR3s; viral motifs required at least three viral sequences plus V-gene enrichment. TCRdb retrieved this table from immuneACCESS and kept in-frame rearrangements only. Not all clones are present; in checked studies, unresolved V genes account for under half, and no reason is known for the remainder. That table supplies the V and J calls and clone size; D and trimming were determined from the DNA. The sample table contains 4,000 to 4,500 clones; only one count was recorded for around 40% of them. The ten largest clones represent about 5.6% of the sample.

The record originates from a study of T cells in localized non-small cell lung cancer (dated by TCRdb to the early 2020s). Regarding the research as a whole: The study analyzed T cell repertoires of under 250 early-stage NSCLC patients, comparing tumors and uninvolved tumor-adjacent lungs. The cohort consisted of approximately 220 treatment-naive NSCLC patients whose localized lung tumors had been resected. The mean age of the NSCLC patients was approximately 71 years, with 130 or so men and around 110 women. Study-level results and caveats: Multi-region tumor sequencing was not performed, so intratumor heterogeneity could not be excluded. A median of around 57 of the top 100 tumor clones turned up in the paired uninvolved adjacent lung, and some 28 of those clones also ranked among the top 100 of that same adjacent lung. Longer overall survival was associated with higher blood T cell density, whereas shorter survival was associated with higher adjacent-lung clonality. The highest T cell clonality was observed in uninvolved tumor-adjacent lung, where clonality exceeded that of tumor, suggesting that antigenic responses were more focused in uninvolved tumor-adjacent lung. Because of the exploratory design, TCR variables were selected using unadjusted p-values without false-discovery rate correction.

At diagnosis, tumor, uninvolved tumor-adjacent lung and peripheral blood were collected and then preserved as a mix of FFPE and fresh-frozen material. This TCR came from a woman aged 35 to 70 with stage I lung adenocarcinoma. Here the sequenced sample was lung tumor tissue, taken before any cancer treatment.

The CDR3 has the sequence CASSPGQGKYEQYF. The nucleotide sequence reads TGTGCCAGCAGTCCGGGACAGGGGAAATACGAGCAGTACTTC. This chain joins TRBV6-8 to TRBJ2-7; TRBD1 fits 10 bases in the junction. The CDR3, cysteine through phenylalanine, is 14 amino acids long. Only the CDR3 DNA is retained, 42 bases long and in frame from the first base. CDR1 is given as MNHGY and CDR2 as SAAAGT, both from the germline V gene. Compared with germline, V lacks 5 bases and J lacks 4 bases; bases without a gene match: 5.